The 30 T cell receptor beta chains below all came from one sample that was sequenced in a study of long-term antiretroviral therapy in people with HIV. Researchers report immunoSEQ v3.0 was run at survey level. Data came from immunoSEQ multiplex PCR; TCRdb stores just in-frame clones and leaves some out. The sample holds 20,000 to 25,000 clones, 80% to 90% seen once. Source: unsorted PBMCs, taken 0.2 years before starting antiretroviral therapy. The receptors come from a young man with HIV.

The V and J genes are TRBV10-3 and TRBJ2-7; TRBD2 is a possible D gene (7 bases). The ends were cut back, 10 bases at V and 4 bases at J, with 23 bases in the middle. Germline V gene sequence: CDR1 ENHRY, CDR2 SYGVKD. The CDR3 covers 15 residues. As DNA, the CDR3 is TGTGCCACGGGCGCGGGGGACAACGGGGTATACGAGCAGTACTTC. It specifies CATGAGDNGVYEQYF.

This clone is medium-sized. CDR3 amino acids: CASSSGTGVRGELFF. DNA for the CDR3: TGTGCCAGCAGCTCGGGGACAGGCGTCAGGGGGGAGCTGTTTTTT. The chain uses TRBV7-6 and TRBJ2-2, with 8 bases identical to TRBD1. Germline V gene data show CDR1 as SGHVS and CDR2 as FNYEAQ. Unmatched junction bases numbered 9, after V lost 4 bases and J lost 8 bases. This CDR3 is built from 15 residues.

The V and J genes are TRBV5-6 and TRBJ2-3, with 8 bases lining up with TRBD2. J gave up 5 bases and V 5 bases, and 13 bases lay outside the gene matches. From germline, CDR1 is SGHDT and CDR2 YYEEEE. The CDR3 covers 16 residues. The CDR3: CASREMGLGWGDTQYF. DNA of the CDR3: TGTGCCAGCAGAGAGATGGGACTAGGATGGGGAGATACGCAGTATTTT.

The chain recombines TRBV27 with TRBJ1-2, with D possibly being TRBD1 (6 bases). V was trimmed by 5 bases and J by 6 bases, leaving 19 bases between them. The CDR3 covers 15 residues. Germline loops: CDR1 MNHEY, CDR2 SMNVEV (reference sequence). CDR3 loop: CASSLAGTLGDGYTF. The CDR3 DNA reads as TGTGCCAGCAGTCTAGCCGGGACACTGGGGGATGGCTACACCTTC.

In its sample, this clone was seen once. The chain uses TRBV27 and TRBJ2-4; 8 nucleotides line up with TRBD2. V was pared by 0 bases and J by 12 bases, with 10 bases of the junction left unmatched. The length of the CDR3 is 15 residues. Per the germline V gene, CDR1 is MNHEY and CDR2 is SMNVEV (reference sequence). The DNA for the CDR3 is TGTGCCAGCAGTTTATCGAATGACGGGAGGGCACATCAGTACTTC. Its translation is CASSLSNDGRAHQYF.

The chain links TRBV5-4 to TRBJ2-5; possibly TRBD2 for D (5 bases). Trimming stripped 2 bases from V and 4 bases from J, with 18 bases between. Germline lookup yields CDR1 SGHNT and CDR2 YYREEE (reference sequence). CDR3 size: 16 residues. CDR3: CASSFVPTGKGETQYF. In DNA, the CDR3 is TGTGCCAGCAGCTTTGTCCCCACCGGGAAAGGAGAGACCCAGTACTTC.

The CDR3 is CASSVSPNTEAFF. The CDR3, as DNA: TGTGCCAGCAGCGTAAGCCCGAACACTGAAGCTTTCTTT. The chain joins TRBV9 to TRBJ1-1; D not certain. Trimming took 1 base from V and 1 from J, leaving 5 bases between them. Looked up from germline, CDR1 is SGDLS and CDR2 is YYNGEE. The CDR3 has 13 amino acids.

The chain carries TRBV2 and TRBJ2-3; D is ambiguous. Trimming removed 6 bases at V and 6 bases at J, with 10 bases between. CDR3 length: 12 residues. CDR1 and CDR2 (germline): SNHLY, FYNNEI. CDR3 sequence: CASRERLDTQYF. Here the CDR3 DNA reads TGTGCCAGCAGAGAGAGATTGGATACGCAGTATTTT.

The chain joins TRBV15 to TRBJ1-2; TRBD1 matches at 8 bases. The V segment lost 4 bases and the J segment 8 bases; nucleotides outside the gene matches: 9. This CDR3 is 14 amino acids long. The germline gives CDR1 LNHNV, CDR2 YYDKDF (reference sequence). The CDR3 DNA reads TGTGCCACCAGCAAAGAGGACAGGGTAGGAGGCTACACCTTC. Its protein is CATSKEDRVGGYTF.

The chain combines TRBV11-2 with TRBJ2-3; TRBD2 matches 9 bases. The CDR3 loop spans 16 amino acids. Germline V gene lookup returns CDR1 SGHAT and CDR2 FQNNGV. The ends lost 3 bases at V and 4 bases at J; junction bases unmatched: 8. Here the CDR3 reads CASSFPASGKADTQYF. CDR3 nucleotides: TGTGCCAGCAGCTTTCCAGCTAGCGGGAAGGCAGATACGCAGTATTTT.

The rearrangement links TRBV6-1 to TRBJ1-2; D might be TRBD1 (6 bases). CDR1 is MNHNS and CDR2 is SASEGT in the germline V gene. Deletions cut 6 bases from V and 8 bases from J, with 16 bases between. The CDR3 is made up of 13 amino acids. The CDR3 bases are TGTGCCAGCAGGCCTGGACAGCTCCCAGGCTACACCTTC. This codes for CASRPGQLPGYTF.

The V call is TRBV9, the J call TRBJ1-1; the D gene is possibly TRBD1 (5 bases). Trimming shortened V by 4 bases and J by 6 bases, and 13 bases separated the two germline ends. The germline V gene has CDR1 SGDLS and CDR2 YYNGEE. CDR3 size: 13 residues. The CDR3 loop is CASSTAGRAEAFF. The DNA of the CDR3 is TGTGCCAGCAGCACAGCAGGGAGGGCTGAAGCTTTCTTT. The full variable domain, in which reference TRBV9 and TRBJ1-1 provide the parts outside the CDR3, is DSGVTQTPKHLITATGQRVTLRCSPRSGDLSVYWYQQSLDQGLQFLIQYYNGEERAKGNILERFSAQQFPDLHSELNLSSLELGDSALYFCASSTAGRAEAFFGQGTRLTVV.

This clone was recorded once. The chain has TRBV5-1 and TRBJ2-7; no reliable D call. CDR3 size: 14 residues. Germline loops: CDR1 SGHRS, CDR2 YFSETQ. Trimming shortened V by 0 bases and J by 3 bases, and 10 bases separated the two germline ends. Here the CDR3 DNA reads TGCGCCAGCAGCTTGGTGGGTCTGGGCTACGAGCAGTACTTC. Translation gives CASSLVGLGYEQYF.

V gene TRBV9 combines with J gene TRBJ2-3; TRBD2 is a possible D gene (7 bases). CDR1 and CDR2 (germline): SGDLS, YYNGEE. V was shortened by 6 bases and J by 1 base, with 15 bases between the two germline ends. The CDR3 runs 15 residues. CDR3 in amino acids: CASTTGGVGTDTQYF. The CDR3 DNA follows: TGTGCCAGCACCACGGGGGGCGTCGGCACAGATACGCAGTATTTT. Variable domain in full (rest from reference TRBV9 and TRBJ2-3): DSGVTQTPKHLITATGQRVTLRCSPRSGDLSVYWYQQSLDQGLQFLIQYYNGEERAKGNILERFSAQQFPDLHSELNLSSLELGDSALYFCASTTGGVGTDTQYFGPGTRLTVL.

J is TRBJ2-4 and V is TRBV2; TRBD1 matches at 8 bases. The CDR3 runs to 16 residues. The V and J ends lost 8 bases and 6 bases, in that order; junction bases with no gene match: 15. Per germline, CDR1 SNHLY and CDR2 FYNNEI. The CDR3 sequence: CASFYPGGQESNIQYF. The CDR3 nucleotides read TGTGCCAGCTTCTACCCTGGGGGACAGGAATCAAACATTCAGTACTTC.

This clone was counted once. The chain couples TRBV6-5 to TRBJ2-3, with D hard to call. The germline CDR1 and CDR2 sequences are MNHEY and SVGAGI. The CDR3 runs 13 residues. V was shortened by 8 bases and J by 3 bases, with 12 bases between the two germline ends. DNA of the CDR3: TGTGCCAGCCGCCCTGCTTTTACAGATACGCAGTATTTT. It is translated as CASRPAFTDTQYF.

This clone was recorded only once. The chain couples TRBV11-3 to TRBJ2-1; 9 nucleotides agree with TRBD2. The CDR3 totals 14 residues. The J segment lost 5 bases and the V segment lost 4 bases, leaving 3 bases of the junction unmatched. From germline, CDR1 is SGHNT and CDR2 YENEEA. CDR3 region: CASSWRGGHNEQFF. The CDR3 bases are TGTGCCAGCAGCTGGCGGGGGGGACACAATGAGCAGTTCTTC.

This clone has a handful of counts. Other nucleotide sequences in the sample specify the same CDR3. CDR3 region: CASSLGSGGPYTEAFF. Here the CDR3 DNA reads TGTGCCAGCAGCTTGGGATCAGGGGGGCCCTACACTGAAGCTTTCTTT. This chain connects TRBV5-4 to TRBJ1-1; the match to TRBD1 covers 7 bases. The ends lost 0 bases at V and 3 bases at J; junction bases unmatched: 8. The CDR3 loop spans 16 amino acids. Germline V gene sequence: CDR1 SGHNT, CDR2 YYREEE (reference sequence).

In DNA, the CDR3 is TGTGCCAGCAGCTTCATGGGTCAGCCCCAGCATTTT. It translates to CASSFMGQPQHF. V is TRBV5-6 and J is TRBJ1-5; D is uncertain. The V gene's germline CDR1 is SGHDT and CDR2 YYEEEE. This CDR3 is built from 12 residues. The V and J ends lost 2 bases and 6 bases respectively, with 6 bases between them. Drawing the rest from reference TRBV5-6 and TRBJ1-5, the complete variable domain is DAGVTQSPTHLIKTRGQQVTLRCSPKSGHDTVSWYQQALGQGPQFIFQYYEEEERQRGNFPDRFSGHQFPNYSSELNVNALLLGDSALYLCASSFMGQPQHFGDGTRLSIL.

The V gene is TRBV6-6, the J gene TRBJ2-2, with D hard to call. The V end lost 5 bases, the J end lost 8 bases, and 6 bases lay between the germline ends. Germline CDR1 is MNHNY and CDR2 is SVGAGI (reference sequence). This CDR3 spans 11 amino acids. Here the CDR3 DNA reads TGTGCCAGCAGTCTGATGGGGGAGCTGTTTTTT. This gives the protein CASSLMGELFF.

This clone was picked up one time. J is TRBJ2-3 and V is TRBV4-1, with no clear D. Germline CDR1 reads MGHRA; CDR2 reads YSYEKL. There are 12 residues in the CDR3. The germline V and J ends were trimmed by 2 bases and 5 bases, with 5 bases remaining between them. The CDR3 nucleotides read TGCGCCAGCAGCCAATTCCTAGATACGCAGTATTTT. Protein: CASSQFLDTQYF.

This chain uses TRBV7-2 with TRBJ2-7, with a weak D call TRBD2 (6 bases). From germline, CDR1 is SGHTA and CDR2 FQGNSA. V was cut by 3 bases and J by 4 bases, with 16 bases left in between. The CDR3 has 15 amino acids. The DNA of the CDR3 is TGTGCCAGCAGCTTTGGCGGGATGGGTATGTACGAGCAGTACTTC. Its translation: CASSFGGMGMYEQYF.

The chain links TRBV6-5 to TRBJ1-4; no reliable D call. Germline loops: CDR1 MNHEY, CDR2 SVGAGI. V was clipped by 5 bases and J by 1 base, with 8 bases between them. The CDR3 totals 14 residues. The CDR3 DNA reads TGTGCCAGCAGTCAAGATGGAACTAATGAAAAACTGTTTTTT. It is translated as CASSQDGTNEKLFF.

The chain uses TRBV27 and TRBJ1-1; tentative D call: TRBD1 (5 bases). The CDR3 is 16 residues long. The V end was cut by 6 bases, the J end by 11 bases, with 28 bases between. CDR1 is MNHEY, CDR2 SMNVEV, per germline (reference sequence). This CDR3 reads CASRLRLPGLGFEAFF. For the CDR3, the DNA is TGTGCCAGCAGGCTAAGGCTGCCGGGACTGGGGTTTGAGGCTTTCTTT.

This CDR3 reads CATLASGGPLPEQYF. The CDR3 region has the DNA TGTGCCACCTTGGCCAGCGGGGGGCCCCTTCCCGAGCAGTACTTC. The chain links TRBV10-3 to TRBJ2-7, with 9 bases lining up with TRBD2. Per germline, CDR1 ENHRY and CDR2 SYGVKD. The trim removed 10 bases at V and 6 bases at J, leaving 16 bases unmatched. This CDR3 is 15 amino acids long.

The chain employs TRBV11-1 and TRBJ2-1; perhaps TRBD2 as D (6 bases). V was shortened by 5 bases and J by 3 bases, with 14 bases between the two germline ends. Germline loops: CDR1 SGHAT, CDR2 FQDESV (reference sequence). The CDR3 extends over 15 amino acids. The CDR3 DNA follows: TGTGCCAGCAGCCTAATTTCGGGACTCTACAATGAGCAGTTCTTC. The encoded protein is CASSLISGLYNEQFF. Variable domain in full (rest from reference TRBV11-1 and TRBJ2-1): EAEVAQSPRYKITEKSQAVAFWCDPISGHATLYWYRQILGQGPELLVQFQDESVVDDSQLPKDRFSAERLKGVDSTLKIQPAELGDSAMYLCASSLISGLYNEQFFGPGTRLTVL.

The chain uses TRBV2 and TRBJ2-5, with 12 bases that match TRBD2. This CDR3 comprises 17 residues. Germline CDR1 SNHLY, CDR2 FYNNEI. Losses at the gene ends were 9 bases for V and 4 bases for J; bases not matched to a gene: 15. This chain's CDR3 is CARTATTSGRTPETQYF. The CDR3 DNA follows: TGTGCCAGAACGGCAACTACTAGCGGGAGGACCCCAGAGACCCAGTACTTC.

Written as DNA, the CDR3 is TGTGCCAGCAGTGAAACCCGGGGCAGAACCTACGAGCAGTACTTC. Translated, it gives CASSETRGRTYEQYF. V and J are TRBV2 and TRBJ2-7; D may match TRBD1 or TRBD2 (5 bases each). Trimming took off 2 bases at V and 2 bases at J, with 13 bases between the two ends. CDR1 is SNHLY and CDR2 is FYNNEI in the germline V gene. CDR3 size: 15 residues. The whole variable domain, filled in from reference TRBV2 and TRBJ2-7, reads EPEVTQTPSHQVTQMGQEVILRCVPISNHLYFYWYRQILGQKVEFLVSFYNNEISEKSEIFDDQFSVERPDGSNFTLKIRSTKLEDSAMYFCASSETRGRTYEQYFGPGTRLTVT.

The J gene is TRBJ2-7, the V gene TRBV23-1; D not certain. TRBV23-1 qualifies as an ORF whose function is uncertain. The CDR3 has 16 residues. V lost 0 bases to trimming and J lost 3 bases, with 15 bases between them. The CDR3 nucleotides are TGCGCCAGCAGTCAATCTGCCCCGTTGAGAGGCTACGAGCAGTACTTC. This translates into CASSQSAPLRGYEQYF.

The chain combines TRBV2 with TRBJ1-4; no clear D. Per the germline V gene, CDR1 is SNHLY and CDR2 is FYNNEI. The CDR3 totals 12 residues. Trimming removed 3 bases at V and 8 bases at J, with 7 bases between. CDR3 nucleotides: TGTGCCAGCAGTGACCAAGGAGAAAAACTGTTTTTT. Translation: CASSDQGEKLFF.